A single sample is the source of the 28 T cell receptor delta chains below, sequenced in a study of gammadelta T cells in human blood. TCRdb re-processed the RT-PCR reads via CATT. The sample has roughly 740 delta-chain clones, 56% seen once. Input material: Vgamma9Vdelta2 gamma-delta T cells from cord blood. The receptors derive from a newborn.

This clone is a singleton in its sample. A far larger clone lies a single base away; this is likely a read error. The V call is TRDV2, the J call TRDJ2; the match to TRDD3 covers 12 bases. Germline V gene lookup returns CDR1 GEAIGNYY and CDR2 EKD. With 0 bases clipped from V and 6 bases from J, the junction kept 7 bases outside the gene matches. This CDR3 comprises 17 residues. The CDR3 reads CACDTGWGIRGAAQLFF. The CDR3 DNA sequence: TGTGCCTGTGACACCGGCTGGGGGATACGCGGGGCAGCACAACTCTTCTTT.

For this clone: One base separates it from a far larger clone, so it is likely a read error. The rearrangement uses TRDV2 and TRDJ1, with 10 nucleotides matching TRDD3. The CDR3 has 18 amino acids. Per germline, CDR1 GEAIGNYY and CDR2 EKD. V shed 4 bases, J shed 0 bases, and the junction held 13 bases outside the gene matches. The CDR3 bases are TGTGCCTGTGATGCTGTGGGGGGGATACGCAAGTACACCGATAAACTCATCTTT. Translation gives CACDAVGGIRKYTDKLIF.

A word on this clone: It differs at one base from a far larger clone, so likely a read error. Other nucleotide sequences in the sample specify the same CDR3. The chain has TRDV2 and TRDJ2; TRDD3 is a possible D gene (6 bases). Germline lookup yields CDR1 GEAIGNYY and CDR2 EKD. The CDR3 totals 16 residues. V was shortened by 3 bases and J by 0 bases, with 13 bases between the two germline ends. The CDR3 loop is CACDVLGDTLTAQLFF. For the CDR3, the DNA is TGTGCCTGTGACGTACTGGGTGATACTTTGACAGCACAACTCTTCTTT.

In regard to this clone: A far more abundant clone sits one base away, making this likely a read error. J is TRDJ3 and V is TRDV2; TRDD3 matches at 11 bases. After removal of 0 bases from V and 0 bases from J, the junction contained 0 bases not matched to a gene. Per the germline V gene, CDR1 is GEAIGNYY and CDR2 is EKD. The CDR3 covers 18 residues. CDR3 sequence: CACDTTGGYSWDTRQMFF. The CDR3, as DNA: TGTGCCTGTGACACCACTGGGGGATACTCCTGGGACACCCGACAGATGTTTTTC.

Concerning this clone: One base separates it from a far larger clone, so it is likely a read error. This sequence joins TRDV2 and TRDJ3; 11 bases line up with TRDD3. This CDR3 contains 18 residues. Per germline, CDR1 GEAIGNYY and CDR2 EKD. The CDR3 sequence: CACDTAGGYSWDPRQMFF. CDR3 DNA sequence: TGTGCCTGTGACACCGCTGGGGGATACTCCTGGGACCCCCGACAGATGTTTTTC.

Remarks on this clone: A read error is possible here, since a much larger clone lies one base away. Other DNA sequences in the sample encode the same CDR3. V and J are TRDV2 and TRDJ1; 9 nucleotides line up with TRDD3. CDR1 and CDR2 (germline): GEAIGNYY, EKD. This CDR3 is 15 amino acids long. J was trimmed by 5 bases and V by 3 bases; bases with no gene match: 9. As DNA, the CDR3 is TGTGCCTGTGACGCCTTGGGGATACGCACAGATAAACTCATCTTT. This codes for CACDALGIRTDKLIF.

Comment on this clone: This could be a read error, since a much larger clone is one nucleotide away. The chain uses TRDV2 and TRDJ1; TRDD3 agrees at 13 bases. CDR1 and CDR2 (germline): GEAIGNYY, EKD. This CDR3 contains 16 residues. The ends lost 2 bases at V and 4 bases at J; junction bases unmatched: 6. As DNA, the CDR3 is TGTGCCTGTGACATACTGGGGGATACGCGCAACGATAAACTCATCTTT. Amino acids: CACDILGDTRNDKLIF.

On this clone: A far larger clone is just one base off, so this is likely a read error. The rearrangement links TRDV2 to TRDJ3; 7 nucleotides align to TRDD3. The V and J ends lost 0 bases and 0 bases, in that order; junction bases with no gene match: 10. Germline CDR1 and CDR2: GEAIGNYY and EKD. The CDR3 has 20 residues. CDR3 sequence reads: CACDTLQGDSSSWDTRQMFF. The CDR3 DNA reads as TGTGCCTGTGACACCCTACAGGGGGATTCGAGCTCCTGGGACACCCGACAGATGTTTTTC.

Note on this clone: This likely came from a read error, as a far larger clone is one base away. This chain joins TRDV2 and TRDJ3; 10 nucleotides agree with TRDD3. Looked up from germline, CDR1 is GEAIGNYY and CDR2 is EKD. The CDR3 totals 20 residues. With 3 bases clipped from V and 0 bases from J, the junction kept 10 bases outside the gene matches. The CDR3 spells CACDPLLGDSSSWDTRQMFF. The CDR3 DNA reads TGTGCCTGTGACCCCCTACTGGGGGATTCGAGCTCCTGGGACACCCGACAGATGTTTTTC.

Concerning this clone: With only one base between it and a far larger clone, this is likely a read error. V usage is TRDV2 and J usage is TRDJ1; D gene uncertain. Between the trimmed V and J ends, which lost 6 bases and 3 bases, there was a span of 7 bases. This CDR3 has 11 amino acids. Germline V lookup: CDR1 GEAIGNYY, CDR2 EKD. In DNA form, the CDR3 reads TGTGCCTGTTGTATCGCCGATAAACTCATCTTT. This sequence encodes CACCIADKLIF.

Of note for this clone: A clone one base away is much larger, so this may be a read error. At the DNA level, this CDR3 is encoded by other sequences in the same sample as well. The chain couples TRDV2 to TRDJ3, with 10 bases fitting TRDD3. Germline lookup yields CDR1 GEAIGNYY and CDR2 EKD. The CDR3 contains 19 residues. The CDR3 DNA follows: TGTGCCTGTGACACTGGGGGATACCTAAGCTCCTGGGACACTCGACAGATGTTTTTC. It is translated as CACDTGGYLSSWDTRQMFF.

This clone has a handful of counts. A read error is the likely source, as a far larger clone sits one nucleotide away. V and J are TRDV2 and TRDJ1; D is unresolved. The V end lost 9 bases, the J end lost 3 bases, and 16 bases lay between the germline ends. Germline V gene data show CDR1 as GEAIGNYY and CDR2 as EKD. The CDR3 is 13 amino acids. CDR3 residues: CAATGLRPDKLIF. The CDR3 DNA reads TGTGCCGCAACGGGGTTACGACCCGATAAACTCATCTTT.

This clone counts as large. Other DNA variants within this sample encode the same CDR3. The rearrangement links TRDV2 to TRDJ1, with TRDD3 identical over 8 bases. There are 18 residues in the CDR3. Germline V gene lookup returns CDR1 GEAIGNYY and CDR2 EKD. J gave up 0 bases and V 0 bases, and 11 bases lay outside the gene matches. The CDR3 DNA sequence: TGTGCCTGTGACACCAGGGGTGGGGGATTCCTGTACACCGATAAACTCATCTTT. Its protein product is CACDTRGGGFLYTDKLIF.

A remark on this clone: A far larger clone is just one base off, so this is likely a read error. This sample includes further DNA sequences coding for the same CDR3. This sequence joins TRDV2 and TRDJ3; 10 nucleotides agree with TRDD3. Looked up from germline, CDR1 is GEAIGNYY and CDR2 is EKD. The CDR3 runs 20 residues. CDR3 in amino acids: CACDVLGDSDGGWDTRQMFF. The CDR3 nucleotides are TGTGCCTGTGACGTACTGGGGGATTCCGACGGCGGCTGGGACACCCGTCAGATGTTTTTC.

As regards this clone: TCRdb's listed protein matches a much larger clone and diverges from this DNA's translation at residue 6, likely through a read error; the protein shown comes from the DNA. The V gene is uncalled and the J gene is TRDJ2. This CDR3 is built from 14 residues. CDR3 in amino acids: CAGFKCPLTAQLFF. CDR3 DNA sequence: TGTGCCGGTTTCAAATGCCCTTTGACAGCACAACTCTTCTTT.

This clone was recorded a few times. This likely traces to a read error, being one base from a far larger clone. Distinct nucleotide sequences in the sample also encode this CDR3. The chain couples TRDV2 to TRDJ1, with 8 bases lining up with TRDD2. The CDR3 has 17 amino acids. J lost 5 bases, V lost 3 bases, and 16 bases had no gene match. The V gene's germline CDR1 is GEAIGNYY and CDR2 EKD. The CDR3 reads CACDLPTRAGTGDKLIF. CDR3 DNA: TGTGCCTGTGACCTTCCTACCCGGGCGGGGACGGGAGATAAACTCATCTTT.

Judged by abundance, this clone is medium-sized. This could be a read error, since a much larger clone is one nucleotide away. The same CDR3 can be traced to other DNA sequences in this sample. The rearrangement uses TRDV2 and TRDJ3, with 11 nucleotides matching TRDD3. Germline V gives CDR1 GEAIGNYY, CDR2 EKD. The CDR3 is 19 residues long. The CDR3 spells CACDLIGGYGPWDTRQMFF. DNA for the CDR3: TGTGCCTGTGACTTAATTGGGGGATACGGGCCCTGGGACACTCGACAGATGTTTTTC.

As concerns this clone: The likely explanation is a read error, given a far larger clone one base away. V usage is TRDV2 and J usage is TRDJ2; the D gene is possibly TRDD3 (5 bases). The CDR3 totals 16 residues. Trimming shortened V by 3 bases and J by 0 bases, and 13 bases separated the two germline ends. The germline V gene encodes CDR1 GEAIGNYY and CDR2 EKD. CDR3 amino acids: CACDVLEDTLTAQLFF. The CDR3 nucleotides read TGTGCCTGTGACGTACTGGAGGATACTTTGACAGCACAACTCTTCTTT.

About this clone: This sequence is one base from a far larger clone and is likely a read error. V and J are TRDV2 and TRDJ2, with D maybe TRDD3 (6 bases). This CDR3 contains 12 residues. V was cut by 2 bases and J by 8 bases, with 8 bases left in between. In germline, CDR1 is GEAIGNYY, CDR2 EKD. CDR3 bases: TGTGCCTGTGACAGTGGATACGCACAACTCTTCTTT. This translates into CACDSGYAQLFF.

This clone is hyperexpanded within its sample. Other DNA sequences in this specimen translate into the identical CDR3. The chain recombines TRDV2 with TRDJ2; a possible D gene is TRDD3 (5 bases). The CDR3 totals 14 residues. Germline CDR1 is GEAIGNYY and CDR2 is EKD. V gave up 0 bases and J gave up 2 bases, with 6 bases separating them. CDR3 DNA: TGTGCCTGTGACACCTGGGGATTGACAGCACAACTCTTCTTT. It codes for CACDTWGLTAQLFF.

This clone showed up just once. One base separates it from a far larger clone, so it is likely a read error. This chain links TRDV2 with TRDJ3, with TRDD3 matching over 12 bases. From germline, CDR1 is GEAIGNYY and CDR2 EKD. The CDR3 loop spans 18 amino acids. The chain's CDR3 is CARDTGGYSPWDTRQMFF. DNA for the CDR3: TGTGCCCGTGACACTGGGGGATACAGCCCCTGGGACACCCGACAGATGTTTTTC.

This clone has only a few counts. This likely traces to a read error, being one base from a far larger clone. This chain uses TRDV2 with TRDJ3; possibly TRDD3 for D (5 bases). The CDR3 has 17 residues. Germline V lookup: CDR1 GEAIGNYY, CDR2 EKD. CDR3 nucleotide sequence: TGTGCCCGTGACACCGCGGGGAGCTCCTGGGACACCCGACAGATGTTTTTC. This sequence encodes CARDTAGSSWDTRQMFF.

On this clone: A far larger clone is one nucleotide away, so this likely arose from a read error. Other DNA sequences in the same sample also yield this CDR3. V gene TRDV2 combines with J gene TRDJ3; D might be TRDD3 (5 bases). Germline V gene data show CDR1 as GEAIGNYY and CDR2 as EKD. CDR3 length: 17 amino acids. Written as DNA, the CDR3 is TGTGCCTGTGACACCTGGGCGAGCTCCTGGGACACACGACAGATGTTTTTC. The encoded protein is CACDTWASSWDTRQMFF.

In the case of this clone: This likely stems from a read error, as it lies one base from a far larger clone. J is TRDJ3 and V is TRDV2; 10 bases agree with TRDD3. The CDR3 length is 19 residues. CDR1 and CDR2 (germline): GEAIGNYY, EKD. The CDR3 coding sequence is TGTGCCTGTGACACCGTTTTTGGGGGATACTCCTGGGACACCCGAAAGATGTTTTTC. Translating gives CACDTVFGGYSWDTRKMFF.

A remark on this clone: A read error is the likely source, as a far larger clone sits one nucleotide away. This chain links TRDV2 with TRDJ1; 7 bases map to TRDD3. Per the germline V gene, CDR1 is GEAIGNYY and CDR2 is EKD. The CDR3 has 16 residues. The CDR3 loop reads CAGDRGGIRYTDKLIF. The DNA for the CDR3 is TGTGCCGGTGACAGGGGGGGGATTCGGTACACCGATAAACTCATCTTT.

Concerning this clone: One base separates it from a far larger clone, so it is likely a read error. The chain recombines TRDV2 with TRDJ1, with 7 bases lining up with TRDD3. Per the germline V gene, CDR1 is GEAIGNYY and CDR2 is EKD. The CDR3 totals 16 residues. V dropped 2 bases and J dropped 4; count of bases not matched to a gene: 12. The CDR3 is CACDRGGIRYIDKLIF. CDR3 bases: TGTGCCTGTGACAGGGGGGGGATTCGGTACATCGATAAACTCATCTTT.

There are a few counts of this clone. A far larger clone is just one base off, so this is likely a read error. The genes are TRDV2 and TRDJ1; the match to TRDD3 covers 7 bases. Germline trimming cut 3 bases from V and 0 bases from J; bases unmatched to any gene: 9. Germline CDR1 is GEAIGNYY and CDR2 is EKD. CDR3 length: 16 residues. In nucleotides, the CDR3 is TGTGCCTGTGACGCCCCTGGGGGGTCATACACCGATAAACTCATCTTT. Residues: CACDAPGGSYTDKLIF.

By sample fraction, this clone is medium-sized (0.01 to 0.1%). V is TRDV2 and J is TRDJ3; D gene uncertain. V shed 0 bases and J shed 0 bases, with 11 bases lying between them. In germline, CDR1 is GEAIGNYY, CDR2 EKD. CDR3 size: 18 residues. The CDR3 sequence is CACDTGADHSWDTRQMFF. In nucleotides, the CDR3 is TGTGCCTGTGACACCGGGGCTGACCACTCCTGGGACACCCGACAGATGTTTTTC.